The 20 T cell receptor beta chains reported below all come from one sample, sequenced in a study of a mutant IDH1 vaccine in newly diagnosed glioma. Only in-frame clones appear in the TCRdb table, and some are missing; sequencing was by immunoSEQ multiplex PCR. Among tens of thousands of clones listed, roughly 85% were seen once. The antigens for these receptors are not known. Described time point: week 35, safety follow-up. Every single dose of the vaccine, 300 ug of mutant IDH1 20-mer peptide, came with topical imiquimod. The sequencing here drew on PBMCs, taken from a glioma patient whose treatment included an IDH1 peptide vaccine. These receptors originate from a woman under 30 with glioma.

The chain employs TRBV5-1 and TRBJ2-1; no clear D. The CDR3 is 14 residues long. Germline V gene lookup returns CDR1 SGHRS and CDR2 YFSETQ. The germline V and J ends were trimmed by 4 bases and 4 bases, with 12 bases remaining between them. The CDR3 sequence: CASSDAGNYNEQFF. The CDR3 DNA sequence: TGCGCCAGCAGCGATGCAGGAAATTACAATGAGCAGTTCTTC.

The chain carries TRBV28 and TRBJ2-1; TRBD2 matches at 8 bases. V was clipped by 6 bases and J by 6 bases; unmatched bases: 13. The germline CDR1 and CDR2 sequences are MDHEN and SYDVKM. The CDR3 runs to 16 residues. In nucleotides, the CDR3 is TGTGCCAGCAGCCCACGGAAAGGCGGGAGGATCAATGAGCAGTTCTTC. Translation gives CASSPRKGGRINEQFF.

The V call is TRBV28, the J call TRBJ1-2; TRBD1 is a possible D gene (6 bases). This CDR3 is 14 amino acids long. CDR1 is MDHEN, CDR2 SYDVKM, per germline. V was pared by 6 bases and J by 8 bases, with 19 bases between. The CDR3 region is CASRRDIFLTGYTF. The CDR3 DNA follows: TGTGCCAGCAGGCGGGACATCTTCCTGACCGGCTACACCTTC.

This chain connects TRBV20-1 to TRBJ2-3; perhaps TRBD2 as D (7 bases). This CDR3 contains 11 residues. Germline V gene sequence: CDR1 DFQATT, CDR2 SNEGSKA (reference sequence). V was cut by 2 bases and J by 13 bases, with 13 bases left in between. The CDR3 reads CSARSAGAEYF. The CDR3 DNA reads as TGCAGTGCTAGATCGGCGGGGGCGGAGTATTTT.

This clone was picked up one time. This chain links TRBV19 with TRBJ2-6, with D perhaps matching TRBD1 (6 bases). CDR3 length: 15 residues. The germline V and J ends were trimmed by 3 bases and 2 bases, with 8 bases remaining between them. Germline CDR1 reads LNHDA; CDR2 reads SQIVND (reference sequence). DNA for the CDR3: TGTGCCAGTAGTATCCAGGGGACTGGGGCCAACGTCCTGACTTTC. This translates into CASSIQGTGANVLTF.

The rearrangement joins TRBV1 to TRBJ1-1. TRBV1 is a documented pseudogene. The CDR3 runs to 15 residues. This CDR3 reads CTSSQEIIRPAEAFF. CDR3 nucleotides: TGCACCAGCAGCCAAGAAATAATACGGCCCGCTGAAGCTTTCTTT.

This chain joins TRBV4-2 and TRBJ2-3; D may correspond to TRBD1 or TRBD2 (5 bases each). The V end lost 1 base, the J end lost 2 bases, and 16 bases lay between the germline ends. CDR1 is LGHNA and CDR2 is YNFKEQ in the germline V gene. CDR3 length: 17 residues. CDR3 in DNA: TGTGCCAGCAGCCAAGGGGCAAAGGGACCCTTCACAGATACGCAGTATTTT. It encodes CASSQGAKGPFTDTQYF.

Written as DNA, the CDR3 is TGTGCCAGCAGCCAAACAGGGGGCGTCGCAGGAGCTTTCTTT. Encoded protein: CASSQTGGVAGAFF. The chain employs TRBV6-1 and TRBJ1-1; 9 nucleotides line up with TRBD1. V was pared by 6 bases and J by 10 bases, with 12 bases of the junction left unmatched. This CDR3 contains 14 residues. CDR1 is MNHNS, CDR2 SASEGT, per germline.

The gene calls are TRBV5-1 and TRBJ2-7, with D tentatively TRBD2 (6 bases). The germline gives CDR1 SGHRS, CDR2 YFSETQ. The CDR3 totals 17 residues. V shed 3 bases and J shed 1 base, with 20 bases lying between them. For the CDR3, the DNA is TGCGCCAGCAGCTGGGGAGGAATTGGCAAGACTTCCTACGAGCAGTACTTC. Translating it yields CASSWGGIGKTSYEQYF.

The J gene is TRBJ2-3, the V gene TRBV7-2; D is ambiguous. The V gene's germline CDR1 is SGHTA and CDR2 FQGNSA. V was trimmed by 1 base and J by 5 bases, leaving 7 bases between them. CDR3 length: 13 amino acids. CDR3 protein: CASSLEGLDTQYF. CDR3 sequence (DNA): TGTGCCAGCAGCTTAGAGGGTTTAGATACGCAGTATTTT.

The V and J genes are TRBV15 and TRBJ2-7; tentatively, D is TRBD1 or TRBD2 (5 bases each). V lost 2 bases to trimming and J lost 3 bases, with 11 bases between them. Germline V gene sequence: CDR1 LNHNV, CDR2 YYDKDF (reference sequence). This CDR3 has 14 amino acids. The CDR3 DNA is TGTGCCACCAGCAGACAGGGCGCGGGCTACGAGCAGTACTTC. Protein: CATSRQGAGYEQYF.

This chain connects TRBV7-9 to TRBJ1-4, with a weak D call TRBD1 (5 bases). This CDR3 has 18 amino acids. The germline CDR1 and CDR2 sequences are SEHNR and FQNEAQ (reference sequence). Trimming cost V 4 bases and J 0 bases, with 18 bases left between them. In DNA, the CDR3 is TGTGCCAGCAGCTCCTGGGGCGGGTCCATTGCAACTAATGAAAAACTGTTTTTT. As protein: CASSSWGGSIATNEKLFF. Using reference TRBV7-9 and TRBJ1-4 for the parts outside the CDR3, the full variable domain is DTGVSQNPRHKITKRGQNVTFRCDPISEHNRLYWYRQTLGQGPEFLTYFQNEAQLEKSRLLSDRFSAERPKGSFSTLEIQRTEQGDSAMYLCASSSWGGSIATNEKLFFGSGTQLSVL.

A word on this clone: One end of the junction is discordant with germline, which a read error may explain. The V and J genes are TRBV7-7 and TRBJ2-1; 10 bases align to TRBD2. Germline V CDR1 and CDR2: SSHAT, FNYEAQ (reference sequence). The length of the CDR3 is 16 residues. The CDR3 region has the DNA TGTGCTAGCAGCTTAGGTGTTAGCGGGGGGTACAATGAGCAGTTCTTC. It specifies CASSLGVSGGYNEQFF.

This rearrangement joins TRBV5-1 to TRBJ2-3, with D unclear. Germline CDR1 reads SGHRS; CDR2 reads YFSETQ. CDR3 length equals 14 residues. Trimming took off 5 bases at V and 3 bases at J, with 13 bases between the two ends. As DNA, the CDR3 is TGCGCCAGCAGGACGACAAGCAGGACAGATACGCAGTATTTT. Its translation: CASRTTSRTDTQYF.

This clone was detected only once. V usage is TRBV6-6 and J usage is TRBJ2-5; D not certain. CDR1 is MNHNY and CDR2 is SVGAGI in the germline V gene (reference sequence). The CDR3 is 13 amino acids. The germline V and J ends were trimmed by 7 bases and 5 bases, with 14 bases remaining between them. The CDR3 protein is CASTFSQRETQYF. CDR3 DNA sequence: TGTGCCAGCACCTTCAGCCAAAGGGAGACCCAGTACTTC.

The genes are TRBV19 and TRBJ2-2; 11 nucleotides line up with TRBD2. V lost 3 bases to trimming and J lost 1 base; unmatched junction nucleotides: 1. The length of the CDR3 is 16 residues. Germline loops: CDR1 LNHDA, CDR2 SQIVND (reference sequence). The CDR3 reads CASSMGTSGNTGELFF. DNA of the CDR3: TGTGCCAGTAGTATGGGGACTAGCGGGAACACCGGGGAGCTGTTTTTT.

The chain is built from TRBV7-9 and TRBJ2-5; TRBD1 matches 11 bases. The CDR3 consists of 15 residues. The V and J ends lost 3 bases and 5 bases, in that order; junction bases with no gene match: 5. Germline-derived CDR1 and CDR2 are SEHNR and FQNEAQ (reference sequence). CDR3 sequence reads: CASSFRTGGKETQYF. For the CDR3, the DNA is TGTGCCAGCAGCTTCAGGACAGGGGGCAAGGAGACCCAGTACTTC.

The chain carries TRBV6-1 and TRBJ2-7, with 9 nucleotides matching TRBD2. From germline, CDR1 is MNHNS and CDR2 SASEGT. Trimming took 6 bases from V and 0 from J; bases not matched to a gene: 3. CDR3 size: 14 residues. The CDR3 sequence: CASSLTSGSYEQYF. CDR3 DNA sequence: TGTGCCAGCAGCCTGACTAGCGGCTCCTACGAGCAGTACTTC.

The chain's CDR3 is CASSFYNPGTDPTNYGYTF. DNA for the CDR3: TGTGCCAGCAGTTTCTACAACCCAGGGACAGATCCAACTAACTATGGCTACACCTTC. The rearrangement uses TRBV27 and TRBJ1-2; TRBD1 agrees at 7 bases. This CDR3 region has 19 residues. From germline, CDR1 is MNHEY and CDR2 SMNVEV (reference sequence). V dropped 3 bases and J dropped 0; count of bases not matched to a gene: 16.

The chain links TRBV2 to TRBJ2-2; 11 bases line up with TRBD2. Germline trimming cut 8 bases from V and 2 bases from J; bases unmatched to any gene: 4. Germline V gene sequence: CDR1 SNHLY, CDR2 FYNNEI. The CDR3 runs to 15 residues. CDR3 protein: CASEGLAVNTGELFF. Written as DNA, the CDR3 is TGTGCCAGCGAGGGACTAGCGGTTAACACCGGGGAGCTGTTTTTT.